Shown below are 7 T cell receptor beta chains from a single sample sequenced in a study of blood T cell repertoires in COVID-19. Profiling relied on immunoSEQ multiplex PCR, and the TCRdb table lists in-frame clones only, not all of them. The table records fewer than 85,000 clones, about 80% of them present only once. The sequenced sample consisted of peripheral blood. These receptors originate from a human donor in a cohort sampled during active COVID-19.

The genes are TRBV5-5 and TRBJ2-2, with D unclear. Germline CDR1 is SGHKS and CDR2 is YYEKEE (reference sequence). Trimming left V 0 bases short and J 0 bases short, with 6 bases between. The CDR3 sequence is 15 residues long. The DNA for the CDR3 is TGTGCCAGCAGCTTGGAACAGCCGAACACCGGGGAGCTGTTTTTT. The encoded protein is CASSLEQPNTGELFF. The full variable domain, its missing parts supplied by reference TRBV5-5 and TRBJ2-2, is DAGVTQSPTHLIKTRGQQVTLRCSPISGHKSVSWYQQVLGQGPQFIFQYYEKEERGRGNFPDRFSARQFPNYSSELNVNALLLGDSALYLCASSLEQPNTGELFFGEGSRLTVL.

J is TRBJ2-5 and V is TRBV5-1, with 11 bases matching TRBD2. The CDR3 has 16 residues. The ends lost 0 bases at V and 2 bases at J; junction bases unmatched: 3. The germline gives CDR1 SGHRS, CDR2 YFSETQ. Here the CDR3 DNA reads TGCGCCAGCAGCTTGGTTCCTAGCGGGGGGCAAGAGACCCAGTACTTC. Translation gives CASSLVPSGGQETQYF.

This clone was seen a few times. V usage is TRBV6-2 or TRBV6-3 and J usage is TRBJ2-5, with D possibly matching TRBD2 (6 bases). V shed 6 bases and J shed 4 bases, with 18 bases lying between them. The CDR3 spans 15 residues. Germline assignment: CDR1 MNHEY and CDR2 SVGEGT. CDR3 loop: CASSQLGAGRETQYF. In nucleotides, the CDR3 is TGTGCCAGCAGCCAACTGGGAGCGGGCCGAGAGACCCAGTACTTC.

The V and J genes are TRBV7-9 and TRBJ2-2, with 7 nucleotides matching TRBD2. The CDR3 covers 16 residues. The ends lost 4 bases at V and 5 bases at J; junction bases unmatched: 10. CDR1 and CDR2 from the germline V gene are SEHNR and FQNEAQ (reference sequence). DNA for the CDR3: TGTGCCAGCAGCTGGACGAGGGAGGGGAGAACCGGGGAGCTGTTTTTT. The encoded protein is CASSWTREGRTGELFF.

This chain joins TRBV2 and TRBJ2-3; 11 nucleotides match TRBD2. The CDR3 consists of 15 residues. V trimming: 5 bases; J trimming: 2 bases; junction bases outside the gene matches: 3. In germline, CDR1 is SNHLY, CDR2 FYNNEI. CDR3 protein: CASSSLAGDTDTQYF. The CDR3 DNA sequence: TGTGCCAGCAGTTCACTAGCGGGGGACACAGATACGCAGTATTTT.

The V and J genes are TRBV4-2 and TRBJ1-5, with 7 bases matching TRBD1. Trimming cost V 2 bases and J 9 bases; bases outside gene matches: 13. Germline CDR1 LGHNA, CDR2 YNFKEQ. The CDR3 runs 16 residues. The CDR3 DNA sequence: TGTGCCAGCAGCCAATCCCGGGACAGCACGATCAGGCCCCAGCATTTT. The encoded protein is CASSQSRDSTIRPQHF.

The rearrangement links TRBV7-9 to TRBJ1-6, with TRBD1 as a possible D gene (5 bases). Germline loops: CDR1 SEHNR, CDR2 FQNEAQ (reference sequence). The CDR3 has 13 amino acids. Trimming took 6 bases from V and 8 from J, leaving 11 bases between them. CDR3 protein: CASRQGFDSPLHF. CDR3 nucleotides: TGTGCCAGCAGGCAGGGTTTTGATTCACCCCTCCACTTT.